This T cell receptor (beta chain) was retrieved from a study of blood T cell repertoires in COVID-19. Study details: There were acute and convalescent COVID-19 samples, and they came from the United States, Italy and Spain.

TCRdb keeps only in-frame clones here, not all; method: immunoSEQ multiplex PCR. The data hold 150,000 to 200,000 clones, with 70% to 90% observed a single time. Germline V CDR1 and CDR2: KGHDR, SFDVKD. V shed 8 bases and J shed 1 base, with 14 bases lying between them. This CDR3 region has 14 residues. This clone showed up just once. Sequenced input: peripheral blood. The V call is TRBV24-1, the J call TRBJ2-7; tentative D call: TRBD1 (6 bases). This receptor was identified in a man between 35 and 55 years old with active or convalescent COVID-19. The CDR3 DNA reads TGTGCCACCAATCGTAACAGGGAATCCTACGAGCAGTACTTC. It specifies CATNRNRESYEQYF.